The rows below give T cell receptor beta chains drawn from one sample of a study of somatic mutations in cytotoxic T cells in rheumatoid arthritis. The repertoire was sequenced with immunoSEQ multiplex PCR; TCRdb's copy has only in-frame clones and lacks some. Among tens of thousands of clones listed, just under 80% were seen once. The specimen was CD8+ T cells sorted from blood. These receptors were taken from an adult with rheumatoid arthritis. The conserved cysteine and the conserved F or W are not part of the CDR3 here. D genes are given only for firm matches. Clone size, where shown, is once, few, many, or a class for clones that have expanded.

V gene	D gene	CDR3 length	J gene	clone size	CDR3 protein
TRBV29-1	.	12	TRBJ2-2	.	SVAGLRGTGELF
TRBV12-5	TRBD2	15	TRBJ2-3	.	ASGSLPGLAGTDTQY
TRBV4-2	.	14	TRBJ1-1	.	ASSQDQGSMNTEAF
TRBV30	TRBD2	10	TRBJ2-7	.	ALGLAAYEQY
TRBV7-9	.	12	TRBJ1-4	few	ASSRHLSGEKLF
TRBV7-9	TRBD1	13	TRBJ1-1	once	ASRGGQEGNTEAF
TRBV27	.	14	TRBJ2-1	.	ASSLIGFGDYNEQF
TRBV2	.	13	TRBJ1-1	.	ASEPTDLGNTEAF
TRBV5-1	.	12	TRBJ1-1	.	ASSLAAKNTEAF
TRBV5-1	.	11	TRBJ2-7	.	ASSWTDPYEQY